The 5 T cell receptor beta chains below were found in one sample sequenced in a study of post-analysis software for immune sequencing data. The antigens for these receptors are not known. cDNA libraries of TCR beta carried unique molecular identifiers. TCRdb reprocessed the PCR reads with MiXCR, giving one entry per CDR3 protein. Found here are approximately 690,000 distinct CDR3 sequences, over 45% of them singletons; the top ten hold over 9%. Whole-study findings and limits: TRBV5-6, TRBV5-1 and TRBV20-1 belonged to a set of about 5 TRBV segments that were more frequent in patients than controls.

Specimen: blood. These receptor sequences come from a girl aged 2 to 10 with multiple sclerosis.

This clonotype came up a few times. The rearrangement joins TRBV20-1 to TRBJ1-2; perhaps TRBD1 as D (6 bases). The CDR3 extends over 14 amino acids. The germline CDR1 and CDR2 sequences are DFQATT and SNEGSKA (reference sequence). Trimming took 0 bases from V and 3 from J, leaving 11 bases between them. The CDR3 coding sequence is TGCAGTGCTAGAGAGAAGGGGGACCACTATGGCTACACCTTC. Protein sequence: CSAREKGDHYGYTF.

This clonotype has only a few counts. The chain joins TRBV5-1 to TRBJ2-5; tentative D call: TRBD2 (5 bases). The germline V gene has CDR1 SGHRS and CDR2 YFSETQ. Trimming removed 7 bases at V and 2 bases at J, with 15 bases between. CDR3 length equals 14 residues. CDR3 amino acids: CASSERIGQETQYF. The DNA of the CDR3 is TGCGCCAGCTCGGAGCGGATCGGACAAGAGACCCAGTACTTC.

This chain uses TRBV6-5 with TRBJ1-5; perhaps TRBD1 as D (5 bases). Between the trimmed V and J ends, which lost 6 bases and 6 bases, there was a span of 12 bases. This CDR3 contains 13 residues. Germline CDR1 MNHEY, CDR2 SVGAGI. Here the CDR3 reads CASSPGGGQPQHF. The CDR3 bases are TGTGCCAGCAGCCCGGGGGGAGGTCAGCCCCAGCATTTT.

This sequence joins TRBV5-5 and TRBJ1-2; 8 positions match TRBD1. Per the germline V gene, CDR1 is SGHKS and CDR2 is YYEKEE (reference sequence). V shed 6 bases and J 4 bases; nucleotides not matched to a gene: 14. The CDR3 has 16 amino acids. The CDR3 DNA sequence: TGTGCCAGCACCATACAAAGCAGGGGGCTGGTCTATGGCTACACCTTC. As protein: CASTIQSRGLVYGYTF.

The chain is built from TRBV11-2 and TRBJ2-7, with 10 bases lining up with TRBD2. The junction had 27 bases not matched to a gene; V was cut back by 0 bases and J by 10 bases. The germline CDR1 and CDR2 sequences are SGHAT and FQNNGV. This CDR3 contains 21 residues. CDR3 protein: CASSLEGWLAGELRGRSPQYF. As DNA, the CDR3 is TGTGCCAGCAGCTTAGAAGGGTGGCTAGCGGGAGAGCTGAGAGGGAGATCGCCCCAGTACTTC.